These T cell receptor beta chains were read from a single sample in a study of blood T cells in healthy people across ages. Each CDR3 protein gets one entry after TCRdb re-called the 5' RACE reads with MiXCR. The table records 1.5 million to 2 million distinct CDR3 sequences, roughly 52% of them present only once. The sample taken for sequencing was blood. Every receptor here comes from a woman in her thirties or forties in good health. The CDR3 runs from the conserved cysteine through the conserved F or W. Each record gives: V gene, clone size, D gene, J gene, CDR3 DNA, CDR3 protein. A D gene is named only where the DNA matches it firmly. Expanded clones get a size class; other rows say once, few or many, or leave the size out.

>TRBV6-6|NA|TRBD1|TRBJ1-2
TGTGCCAGCAGTCCGACAGGGGCAAATGGCTACACCTTC
CASSPTGANGYTF
>TRBV12-3/TRBV12-4|few|TRBD2|TRBJ2-5
TGTGCCAGCAGTCGACTAGCGGGGTCTCAAGAGACCCAGTACTTC
CASSRLAGSQETQYF
>TRBV4-3|NA|TRBD2|TRBJ2-3
TGCGCCAGCAGCCAGGACGCACTAGCGGGGGGCAACACAGATACGCAGTATTTT
CASSQDALAGGNTDTQYF
>TRBV24-1|once|NA|TRBJ2-1
TGTGCCACCAGTGACCAGGGTTCAGATTACAATGAGCAGTTCTTC
CATSDQGSDYNEQFF
>TRBV29-1|NA|TRBD1|TRBJ1-1
TGCAGCGTGTCCGGGACAGGGAGACCTGAAGCTTTCTTT
CSVSGTGRPEAFF
>TRBV4-3|many|TRBD2|TRBJ2-1
TGTGCCAGCAGCCATCTAGCGGGGGGTTACAATGAGCAGTTCTTC
CASSHLAGGYNEQFF
>TRBV7-2|few|TRBD2|TRBJ2-7
TGTGCCAGCAGCTTAGCGGGTAGCGGGCCCTCCTACGAGCAGTACTTC
CASSLAGSGPSYEQYF
>TRBV6-6|few|TRBD1|TRBJ2-5
TGTGCCAGCAGTTACTCGACAGGGGATAAGAAGACCCAGTACTTC
CASSYSTGDKKTQYF
>TRBV5-1|once|TRBD2|TRBJ2-5
TGCGCCAGCAGCTTGATATTAAAAAGCGGGGGGTATCAAGAGACCCAGTACTTC
CASSLILKSGGYQETQYF
>TRBV4-3|few|NA|TRBJ2-3
TGCGCCAGCAGCCCCAGGACAGATCCTAGCACAGATACGCAGTATTTT
CASSPRTDPSTDTQYF
>TRBV6-5|few|NA|TRBJ2-7
TGTGCCAGCAGTTACGGGGGGAGAGCCTACGATGTGCAGTACTTC
CASSYGGRAYDVQYF
>TRBV6-2/TRBV6-3|NA|NA|TRBJ2-2
TGTGCCAGCAGTTACGGGCGCTTCTTCCGGGACAAGACCGGGGAGCTGTTTTTT
CASSYGRFFRDKTGELFF
>TRBV27|NA|NA|TRBJ2-1
TGTGCCAGCAGTCTCCTGGGGGGCGCATTAAATGAGCAGTTCTTC
CASSLLGGALNEQFF
>TRBV29-1|once|NA|TRBJ2-3
TGCAGCGTTGAGTGGGTGGGTCTCGTTGATCAGTATTTT
CSVEWVGLVDQYF
>TRBV4-3|few|NA|TRBJ2-1
TGCGCCAGCAGCCAAGGGCCCTCCCTCCATGAGCAGTTCTTC
CASSQGPSLHEQFF
>TRBV6-1|NA|NA|TRBJ2-1
TGTGCCAGCAGCGAACAGGCTCCCTTTTCCCCCTACAATGAGCAGTTCTTC
CASSEQAPFSPYNEQFF
>TRBV6-6|NA|TRBD2|TRBJ2-1
TGTGCCAGCAGTTACCCGGCTAGCGGAAATGAGCAGTTCTTC
CASSYPASGNEQFF
>TRBV6-2/TRBV6-3|few|NA|TRBJ2-7
TGTGCCAGCAGTTACTCGATCCCGGGGCAGGGATTCTACGAGCAGTACTTC
CASSYSIPGQGFYEQYF
>TRBV4-1|NA|NA|TRBJ2-5
TGCGCCAGCAGCCATAAAGGGGATCCACCTCAAGCGACCCAGTACTTC
CASSHKGDPPQATQYF
>TRBV12-3/TRBV12-4|once|NA|TRBJ2-1
TGTGCCAGCAGCTCCAACAGGGGTTCACGGGGGACCCAGTTCTTC
CASSSNRGSRGTQFF
>TRBV29-1|NA|NA|TRBJ2-3
TGCAGCGTTGAGCCCGGATGGAATACGCAGTATTTT
CSVEPGWNTQYF
>TRBV4-3|NA|NA|TRBJ2-3
TGCGCCAGCAGCCAAGATTACGGCCGGGGGATCGGGACAGATACGCAGTATTTT
CASSQDYGRGIGTDTQYF
>TRBV29-1|NA|NA|TRBJ1-4
TGCAGCGTTGCGCAGGACGGTAATGAAAAACTGTTTTTT
CSVAQDGNEKLFF
>TRBV27|NA|NA|TRBJ2-5
TGTGCCAGCAGTATAGCCCAGGGGCGGGAGACCCAGTACTTC
CASSIAQGRETQYF